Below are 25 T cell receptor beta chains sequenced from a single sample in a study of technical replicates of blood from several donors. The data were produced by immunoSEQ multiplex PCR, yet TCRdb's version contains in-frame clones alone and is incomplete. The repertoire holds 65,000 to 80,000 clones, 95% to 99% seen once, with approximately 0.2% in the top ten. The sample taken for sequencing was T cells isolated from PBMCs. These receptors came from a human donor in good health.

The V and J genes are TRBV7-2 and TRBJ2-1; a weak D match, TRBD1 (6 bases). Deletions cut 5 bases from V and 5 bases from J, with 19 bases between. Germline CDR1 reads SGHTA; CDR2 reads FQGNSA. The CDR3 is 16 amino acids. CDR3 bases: TGTGCCAGCAGCCCCTGGCTCCGAGGGGGAAACAATGAGCAGTTCTTC. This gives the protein CASSPWLRGGNNEQFF.

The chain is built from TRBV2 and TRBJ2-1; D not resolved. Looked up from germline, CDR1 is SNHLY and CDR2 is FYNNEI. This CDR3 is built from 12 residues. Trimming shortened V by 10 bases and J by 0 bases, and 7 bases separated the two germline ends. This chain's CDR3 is CATPGSYNEQFF. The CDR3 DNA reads TGTGCCACCCCCGGCTCCTACAATGAGCAGTTCTTC.

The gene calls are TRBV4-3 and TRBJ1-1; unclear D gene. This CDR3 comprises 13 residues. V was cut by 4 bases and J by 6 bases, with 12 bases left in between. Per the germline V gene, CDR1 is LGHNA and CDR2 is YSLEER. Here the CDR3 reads CASSLRTGAEAFF. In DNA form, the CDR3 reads TGCGCCAGCAGCCTCCGGACTGGCGCTGAAGCTTTCTTT.

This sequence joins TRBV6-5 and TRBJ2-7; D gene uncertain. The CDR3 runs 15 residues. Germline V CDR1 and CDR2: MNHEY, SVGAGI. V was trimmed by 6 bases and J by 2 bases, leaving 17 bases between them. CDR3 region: CASRPHTLVPYEQYF. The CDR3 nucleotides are TGTGCCAGCAGGCCTCATACCTTAGTCCCCTACGAGCAGTACTTC.

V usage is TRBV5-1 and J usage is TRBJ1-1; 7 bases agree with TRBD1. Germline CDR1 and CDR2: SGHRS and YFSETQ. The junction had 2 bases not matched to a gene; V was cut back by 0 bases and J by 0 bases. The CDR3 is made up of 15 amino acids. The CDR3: CASSLGQGMNTEAFF. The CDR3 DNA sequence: TGCGCCAGCAGCTTGGGACAGGGTATGAACACTGAAGCTTTCTTT.

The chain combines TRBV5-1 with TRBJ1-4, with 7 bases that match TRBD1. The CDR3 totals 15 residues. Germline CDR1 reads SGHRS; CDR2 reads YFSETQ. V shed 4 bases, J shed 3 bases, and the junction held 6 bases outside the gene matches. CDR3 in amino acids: CASSEAGTANEKLFF. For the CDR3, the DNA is TGCGCCAGCAGCGAAGCCGGGACAGCTAATGAAAAACTGTTTTTT.

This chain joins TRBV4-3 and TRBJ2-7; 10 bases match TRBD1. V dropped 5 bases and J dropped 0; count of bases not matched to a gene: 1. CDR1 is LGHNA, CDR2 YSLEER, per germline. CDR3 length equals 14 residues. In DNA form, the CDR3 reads TGCGCCAGCAGCTGGACAGGGGGCTCCTACGAGCAGTACTTC. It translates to CASSWTGGSYEQYF.

CDR3: CASSYSPAEVSYEQYF. Written as DNA, the CDR3 is TGTGCCAGCAGTTACTCGCCAGCGGAAGTCTCCTACGAGCAGTACTTC. The chain links TRBV6-5 to TRBJ2-7, with D perhaps TRBD2 (5 bases). Looked up from germline, CDR1 is MNHEY and CDR2 is SVGAGI. Trimming took 0 bases from V and 0 from J, leaving 12 bases between them. The CDR3 has 16 residues.

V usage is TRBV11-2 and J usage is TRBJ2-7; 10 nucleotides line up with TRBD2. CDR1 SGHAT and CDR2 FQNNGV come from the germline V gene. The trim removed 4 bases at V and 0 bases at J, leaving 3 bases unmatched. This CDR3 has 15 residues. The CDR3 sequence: CASSSSSGGSYEQYF. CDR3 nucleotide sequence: TGTGCCAGCAGCTCCTCTAGCGGGGGCTCCTACGAGCAGTACTTC.

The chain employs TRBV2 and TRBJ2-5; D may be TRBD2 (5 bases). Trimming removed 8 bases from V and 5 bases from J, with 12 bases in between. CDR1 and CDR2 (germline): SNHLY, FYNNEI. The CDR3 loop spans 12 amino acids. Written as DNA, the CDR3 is TGTGCCAGCGAGTCGGGGTTGGAGACCCAGTACTTC. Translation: CASESGLETQYF.

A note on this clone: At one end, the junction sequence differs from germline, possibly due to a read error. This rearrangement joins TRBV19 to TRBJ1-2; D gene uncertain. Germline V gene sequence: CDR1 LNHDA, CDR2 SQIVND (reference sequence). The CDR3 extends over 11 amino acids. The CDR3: CAGRAAYGYTF. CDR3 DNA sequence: TGTGCCGGTAGGGCCGCCTATGGCTACACCTTC.

The CDR3 DNA is TGTGCCAGCAGCTCTAGTCTAAGCAGGGCCACTGAAGCTTTCTTT. Translation: CASSSSLSRATEAFF. This rearrangement joins TRBV7-9 to TRBJ1-1; D possibly corresponds to TRBD1 (5 bases). Per the germline V gene, CDR1 is SEHNR and CDR2 is FQNEAQ (reference sequence). Trimming shortened V by 4 bases and J by 4 bases, and 16 bases separated the two germline ends. The CDR3 contains 15 residues.

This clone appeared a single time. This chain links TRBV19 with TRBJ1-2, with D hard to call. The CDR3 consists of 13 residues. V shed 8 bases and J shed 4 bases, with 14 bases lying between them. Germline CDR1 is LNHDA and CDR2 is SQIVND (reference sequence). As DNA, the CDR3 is TGTGCCAGTTCGGTACTCTTCCCCTATGGCTACACCTTC. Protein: CASSVLFPYGYTF.

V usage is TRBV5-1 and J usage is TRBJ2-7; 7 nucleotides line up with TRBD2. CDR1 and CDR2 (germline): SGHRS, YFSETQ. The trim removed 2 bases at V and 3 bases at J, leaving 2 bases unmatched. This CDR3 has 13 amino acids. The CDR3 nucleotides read TGCGCCAGCAGCTTAAGGGAGGGCTACGAGCAGTACTTC. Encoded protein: CASSLREGYEQYF.

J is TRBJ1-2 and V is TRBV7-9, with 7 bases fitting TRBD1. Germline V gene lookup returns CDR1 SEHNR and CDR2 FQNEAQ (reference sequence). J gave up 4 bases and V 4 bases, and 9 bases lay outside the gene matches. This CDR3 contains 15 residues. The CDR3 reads CASSSNGQAAYGYTF. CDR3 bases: TGTGCCAGCAGCTCGAACGGACAGGCGGCCTATGGCTACACCTTC.

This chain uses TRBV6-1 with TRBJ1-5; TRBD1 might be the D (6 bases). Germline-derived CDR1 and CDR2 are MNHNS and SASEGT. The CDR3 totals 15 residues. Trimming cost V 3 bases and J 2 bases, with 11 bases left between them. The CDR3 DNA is TGTGCCAGCAGTGACGGGACATTTGGCAATCAGCCCCAGCATTTT. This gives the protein CASSDGTFGNQPQHF.

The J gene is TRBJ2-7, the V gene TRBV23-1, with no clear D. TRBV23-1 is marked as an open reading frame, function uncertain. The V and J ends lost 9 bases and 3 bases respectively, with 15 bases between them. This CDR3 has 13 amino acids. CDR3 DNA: TGCGCCAGGCCAGAAGCGATGTGCTACGAGCAGTACTTC. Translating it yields CARPEAMCYEQYF.

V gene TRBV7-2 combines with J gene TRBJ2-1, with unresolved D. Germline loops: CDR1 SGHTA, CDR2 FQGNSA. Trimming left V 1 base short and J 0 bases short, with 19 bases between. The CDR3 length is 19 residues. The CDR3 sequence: CASSLDPRFEVSSYNEQFF. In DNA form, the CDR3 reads TGTGCCAGCAGCTTAGACCCCCGTTTCGAGGTAAGCTCCTACAATGAGCAGTTCTTC.

The CDR3 spells CASSFGTGNPTLNTEAFF. In nucleotides, the CDR3 is TGTGCCAGCAGCTTCGGGACAGGGAATCCCACCTTGAACACTGAAGCTTTCTTT. The chain carries TRBV7-8 and TRBJ1-1, with 9 bases identical to TRBD1. This CDR3 is 18 amino acids long. Per germline, CDR1 SGHVS and CDR2 FQNEAQ. The ends lost 3 bases at V and 0 bases at J; junction bases unmatched: 11.

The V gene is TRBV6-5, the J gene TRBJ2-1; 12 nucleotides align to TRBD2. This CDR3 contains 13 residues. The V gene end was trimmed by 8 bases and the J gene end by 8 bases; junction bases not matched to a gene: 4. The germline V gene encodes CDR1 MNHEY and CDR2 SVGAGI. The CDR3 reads CASSSGRAHEQFF. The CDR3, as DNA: TGTGCCAGCTCTAGCGGGAGGGCCCATGAGCAGTTCTTC.

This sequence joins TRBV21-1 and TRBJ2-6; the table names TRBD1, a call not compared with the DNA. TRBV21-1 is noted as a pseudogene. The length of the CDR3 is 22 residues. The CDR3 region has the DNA TGTGCCAGCAGCAAAGGGTTTGGTAAGTGTATGACAGGGGAATCTGGGGCCAACGTCCTGACTTTC. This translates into CASSKGFGKCMTGESGANVLTF.

This CDR3 reads CSVREPSSYGYTF. CDR3 sequence (DNA): TGCAGCGTGAGGGAACCCTCCTCCTATGGCTACACCTTC. The chain carries TRBV29-1 and TRBJ1-2; D ambiguous. Germline V gives CDR1 SQVTM, CDR2 ANQGSEA. The length of the CDR3 is 13 residues. The V and J ends lost 6 bases and 4 bases respectively, with 15 bases between them.

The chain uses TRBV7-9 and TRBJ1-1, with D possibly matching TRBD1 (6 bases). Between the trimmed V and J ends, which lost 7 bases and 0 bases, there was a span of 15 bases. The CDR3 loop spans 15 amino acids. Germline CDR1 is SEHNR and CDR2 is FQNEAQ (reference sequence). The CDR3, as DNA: TGTGCCAGCACAGCTATTACAGGGATGAACACTGAAGCTTTCTTT. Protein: CASTAITGMNTEAFF.

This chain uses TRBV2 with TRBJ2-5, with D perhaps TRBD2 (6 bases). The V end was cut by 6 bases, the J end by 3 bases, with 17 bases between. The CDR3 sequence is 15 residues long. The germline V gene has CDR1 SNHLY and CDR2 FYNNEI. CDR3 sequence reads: CASSRRGVREETQYF. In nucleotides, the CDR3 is TGTGCCAGCAGCCGGAGGGGAGTAAGGGAAGAGACCCAGTACTTC.

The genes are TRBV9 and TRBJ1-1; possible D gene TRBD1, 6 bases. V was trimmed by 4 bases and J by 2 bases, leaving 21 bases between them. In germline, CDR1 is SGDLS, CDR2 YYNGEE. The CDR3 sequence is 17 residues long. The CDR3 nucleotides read TGTGCCAGCAGCAACTCAGGGGCTCGCTTGTACAACACTGAAGCTTTCTTT. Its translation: CASSNSGARLYNTEAFF.